This TCR beta chain was captured in a study of spatial heterogeneity in lung cancer. The overall study: Detected sequences consistently included more beta-chain ones than alpha-chain ones. Combinations of a unique TCR and a UMI were tallied in raw reads, and on average each appeared more than ten times.

This sample's time point: blood at routine non-recurrence follow-up after resection. Whole RNA, isolated from tumor, nontumor lung or frozen PBMC, was sequenced without prior sorting. Trimming removed 0 bases from V and 8 bases from J, with 10 bases in between. This CDR3 has 14 amino acids. Germline V gives CDR1 SGHTA, CDR2 FQGNSA. TCRdb re-called the 5' RACE reads with MiXCR, one entry per CDR3 protein. The data show under 150,000 distinct CDR3 sequences, 12% seen once. Sequenced here: PBMCs, sampled at follow-up. The sequence derives from a male donor with early-stage non-small cell lung cancer. The rearrangement joins TRBV7-2 to TRBJ1-4; D not certain. In nucleotides, the CDR3 is TGTGCCAGCAGCTTAGCCTGGGCCTCGGAAAAACTGTTTTTT. Its translation: CASSLAWASEKLFF. The variable domain in full, with the rest retrieved from reference TRBV7-2 and TRBJ1-4, is GAGVSQSPSNKVTEKGKDVELRCDPISGHTALYWYRQSLGQGLEFLIYFQGNSAPDKSGLPSDRFSAERTGGSVSTLTIQRTQQEDSAVYLCASSLAWASEKLFFGSGTQLSVL.